This T cell receptor beta chain was profiled in a study of Ad26.COV2.S vaccination and SARS-CoV-2 variants. Regarding treatment: 15 to 20 received Ad26.COV2.S at low or high dose, single or two shots; a few received placebo; per-sample allocation not given. The investigators took samples on day 63 after the first vaccine or placebo injection. The count of this clone is one. The germline V gene has CDR1 SGHRS and CDR2 YFSETQ. V trimming: 4 bases; J trimming: 8 bases; junction bases outside the gene matches: 13. This CDR3 is 16 amino acids long. Profiling relied on immunoSEQ multiplex PCR, and the TCRdb table lists in-frame clones only, not all of them. This table has about 430,000 clones, around 90% appearing once.

The origin of this receptor is a person aged 18-60 years who received the Ad26.COV2.S COVID-19 vaccine or a placebo. The chain carries TRBV5-1 and TRBJ2-1, with TRBD2 matching over 9 bases. The starting material was peripheral blood, obtained in a trial of Ad26.COV2.S vaccine versus placebo. The CDR3 spells CASSPRTSEKVDEQFF. In nucleotides, the CDR3 is TGCGCCAGCAGCCCCCGGACTAGCGAGAAGGTCGATGAGCAGTTCTTC.